This T cell receptor (beta chain) was documented in a study of T cell responses to AZD1222 COVID-19 vaccine. CDR3 length: 13 residues. The germline CDR1 and CDR2 sequences are MNHEY and SVGEGT. V lost 6 bases to trimming and J lost 8 bases; unmatched junction nucleotides: 7. Data came from immunoSEQ multiplex PCR; TCRdb stores just in-frame clones and leaves some out. Found here are about 120,000 clones, around 90% of them singletons; the top ten hold roughly 4.2%. The clonotype comes from an adult who received the MenACWY meningococcal vaccine as a control. The V call is TRBV6-2 or TRBV6-3, the J call TRBJ1-1; 9 bases align to TRBD1. The sequences come from peripheral blood, collected 28 days after the second dose of the MenACWY control vaccine. DNA of the CDR3: TGTGCCAGCAGCCGCGGACAGGGGAGCGAAGCTTTCTTT. Translation: CASSRGQGSEAFF.